The entry below gives a single T cell receptor (beta chain) sequence along with its context. Its antigen is currently not known. No much larger clone exists at a distance of one base, and base qualities are not known. Healthy HIV-negative adults with no recently reported acute infections or vaccinations were included as donors. Every donor was a Caucasian adult residing in Nashville, Tennessee, USA. Magnetic negative selection was used to enrich CD4+ T cells, after which naive cells were positively selected on CD45RA and the negative fraction became the memory subset. After blood collection by leukapheresis, PBMCs were isolated using Ficoll-Histopaque density gradient centrifugation and then cryopreserved in the vapor phase of liquid nitrogen. Analytical flow cytometry was used to check the purity and quantity of every magnetically sorted T cell population. Genomic DNA was isolated from each sorted fraction and quantified by UV absorbance on a Nanodrop 2000c.

Using the deep immunoSEQ assay, multiplex PCR amplified TCR CDR3 regions from genomic DNA. Extracted genomic DNA from each cell subset was distributed evenly across all wells of several immunoSEQ 96-well plates, and each plate was treated as a replicate. For sorted subsets, about 200 ng genomic DNA, equal to 30,000 to 35,000 T cell genomes, was loaded into each replicate PCR. The purified libraries were quantified using a Qubit 3.0 fluorometer, sized with a Bioanalyzer 2100, and then quantified again using the KAPA Library Quantification kit. Every immunoSEQ 96-well plate was sequenced on a dedicated single-read 150-cycle Illumina NextSeq 550 flow cell. Under the source paper's analysis protocol: The immunoSEQ output contained only junctional sequences without quality scores, so filtering could not match that applied to full-length reads. Sequences were annotated with PyIR, a Python wrapper for IgBLAST v1.9, using IMGT germline references to assign V/J genes and CDR3. Reads were filtered out if the reads had weak V/J assignments (E-value above 1e-6), no CDR3, stop codons, out-of-frame junctions, or ambiguous translated residues. A V3J clonotype was defined by an identical inferred V gene, J gene, and CDR3 amino acid sequence. Percentage overlap between repertoires was computed as shared unique clonotypes divided by the size of the smaller repertoire. Richness of each repertoire was evaluated using RTK rarefaction, the Chao1 estimator, and Recon v2.1 estimates of unobserved clonotypes. For all TCRbeta clonotypes obtained by the gDNA method from a few donors, generation probabilities were computed with OLGA. TCRdb took over this immuneACCESS table, retaining in-frame rearrangements with V and J assigned. Such tables are incomplete; in checked studies, under half of the missing clones stem from an unresolved V gene, and the remainder is unexplained. V and J calls plus clone size are reproduced from that table; the DNA served to infer D and trimming. The sample profile shows around 1.5 million clones; 95% to 99% of them were found once. The ten biggest clones cover 0.4% to 0.45% of the sample.

This entry comes from a study of shared clonotypes between healthy human individuals (dated by TCRdb to the early 2020s). The study in broad terms: The cohort included a few men and a couple of women between 18 and 49 years of age. For each donor, three plates each were used for CD4 naive and CD4 memory, two plates were used for CD8 naive, and one plate was used for CD8 memory. Blood TCR repertoires of roughly 5 healthy adults were deeply sequenced to estimate repertoire size and the extent of clonotype sharing between individuals. Libraries were prepared and TCR repertoires were sequenced by different laboratories using diverse techniques, in order to increase sequencing depth and limit assay-specific biases. Between about 0.85 and 9.5 billion PBMCs per donor were obtained by leukapheresis.

Broader findings and caveats from the paper: Compared with non-shared clonotypes, clonotypes shared by all four sorted-subset donors had higher generation probabilities. Naive subsets generally had larger estimated clonotype richness than memory subsets. Rarefaction of sorted-subset datasets indicated incomplete sequencing despite the large sequencing depth. Sampling was limited to blood, and TCR repertoires in tissue likely differ from TCR repertoires in blood. Pairwise subsampling indicated that sequencing depth was expected to affect the degree of clonotype sharing among donors. The small number of donors limited the genetic and exposure-history diversity represented. Approximately 4.8% of naive CD4, 3.5% of naive CD8, roughly 2.5% of memory CD4, and approximately 0.39% of memory CD8 clonotypes were shared across several donors.

The origin of this receptor is a man younger than 40 in good health. Sequenced material: naive CD4+ T cells sorted from blood. Reading the label with the study, this specimen's cell subset or site is: CD45RA+ positively selected.

The nucleotides read TGTGCCAGCAGTTACTCCCCAGGCATTTCTGGAAACACCATATATTTT. This encodes CASSYSPGISGNTIYF. Rearrangement joined TRBV6-5 to TRBJ1-3; no D segment can be confidently identified. CDR1 is given as MNHEY and CDR2 as SVGAGI, both from the germline V gene. V is cut by 0 bases and J by 1 base, and the space between the germline ends is 10 bases. Including the terminal cysteine and phenylalanine, the CDR3 comprises 16 residues. Only the CDR3 part of the read is kept: 48 bases, read in frame from the first base.